This TCR beta chain derives from a study of OX40 agonist ivuxolimab in advanced cancers. Data came from immunoSEQ multiplex PCR; TCRdb stores just in-frame clones and leaves some out. The sample lists 60,000 to 75,000 clones, roughly 84% occurring once. This CDR3 spans 15 amino acids. Germline V CDR1 and CDR2: SNHLY, FYNNEI. Trimming removed 3 bases from V and 5 bases from J; junction bases left unmatched: 4. The rearrangement uses TRBV2 and TRBJ2-5; 12 positions match TRBD2. The source is an adult with an advanced solid tumor such as melanoma, head and neck, liver or kidney cancer. This specimen consisted of CD4+ or CD8+ T cells sorted from blood, obtained in a trial of the OX40 agonist ivuxolimab. Here the CDR3 DNA reads TGTGCCAGCAGTGATGGACTAGCGGGGATCGAGACCCAGTACTTC. Translated, it gives CASSDGLAGIETQYF.